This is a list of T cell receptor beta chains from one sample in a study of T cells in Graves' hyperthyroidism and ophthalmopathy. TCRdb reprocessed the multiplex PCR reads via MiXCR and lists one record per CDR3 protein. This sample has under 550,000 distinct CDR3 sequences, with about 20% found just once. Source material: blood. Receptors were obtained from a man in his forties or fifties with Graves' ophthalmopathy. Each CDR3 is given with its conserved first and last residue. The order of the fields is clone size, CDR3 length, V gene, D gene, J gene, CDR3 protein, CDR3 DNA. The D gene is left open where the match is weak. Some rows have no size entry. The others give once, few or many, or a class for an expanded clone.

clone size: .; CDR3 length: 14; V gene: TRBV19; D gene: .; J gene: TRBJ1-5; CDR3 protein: CASSGTGAGQPQHF; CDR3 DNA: TGTGCCAGTAGTGGGACTGGGGCCGGTCAGCCCCAGCATTTT
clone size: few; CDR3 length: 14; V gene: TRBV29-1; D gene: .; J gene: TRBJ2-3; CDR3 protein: CSVAQGSGIDTQYF; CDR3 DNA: TGCAGCGTCGCTCAGGGGTCTGGGATAGATACGCAGTATTTT
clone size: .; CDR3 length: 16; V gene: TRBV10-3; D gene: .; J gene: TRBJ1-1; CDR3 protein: CAISEWKGEGHTEAFF; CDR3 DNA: TGTGCCATCAGTGAGTGGAAGGGAGAGGGGCACACTGAAGCTTTCTTT
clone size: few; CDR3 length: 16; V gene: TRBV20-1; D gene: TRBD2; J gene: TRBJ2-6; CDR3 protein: CSAQGLQSPGANVLTF; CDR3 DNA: TGCAGTGCTCAGGGACTACAGTCCCCTGGGGCCAACGTCCTGACTTTC
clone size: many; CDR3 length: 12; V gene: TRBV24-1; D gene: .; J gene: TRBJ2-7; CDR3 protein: CATSPGSYEQYF; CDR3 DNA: TGTGCCACCAGTCCGGGGAGCTACGAGCAGTACTTC
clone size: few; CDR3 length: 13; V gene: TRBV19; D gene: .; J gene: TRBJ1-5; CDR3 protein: CASSIVRDQPQHF; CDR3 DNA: TGTGCCAGTAGTATAGTCCGGGATCAGCCCCAGCATTTT
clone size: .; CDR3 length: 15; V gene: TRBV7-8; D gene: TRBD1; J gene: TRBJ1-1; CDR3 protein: CASSVSGQGHTEAFF; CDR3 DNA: TGTGCCAGCAGCGTCTCCGGACAGGGCCACACTGAAGCTTTCTTT
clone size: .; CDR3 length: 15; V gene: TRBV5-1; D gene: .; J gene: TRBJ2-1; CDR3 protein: CASSLIAGTYNEQFF; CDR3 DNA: TGCGCCAGCAGCTTGATCGCAGGTACCTACAATGAGCAGTTCTTC
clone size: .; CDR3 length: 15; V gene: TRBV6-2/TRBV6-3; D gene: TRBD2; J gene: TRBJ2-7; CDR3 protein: CASSYPGLVMDEQYF; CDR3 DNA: TGTGCCAGCAGTTACCCGGGACTAGTAATGGACGAGCAGTACTTC
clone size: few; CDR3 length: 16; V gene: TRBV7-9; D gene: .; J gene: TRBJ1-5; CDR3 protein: CASSLTWGVGNQPQHF; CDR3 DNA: TGTGCCAGCAGCTTAACATGGGGCGTGGGAAATCAGCCCCAGCATTTT
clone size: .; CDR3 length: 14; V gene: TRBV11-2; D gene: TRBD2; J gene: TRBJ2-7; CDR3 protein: CASSTRLADGEQYF; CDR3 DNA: TGTGCCAGCAGCACCCGACTAGCAGACGGCGAGCAGTACTTC
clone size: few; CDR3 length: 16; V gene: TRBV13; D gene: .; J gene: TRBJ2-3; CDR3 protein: CASSLAALSSTDTQYF; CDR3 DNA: TGTGCCAGCAGCTTAGCGGCGCTCTCAAGCACAGATACGCAGTATTTT
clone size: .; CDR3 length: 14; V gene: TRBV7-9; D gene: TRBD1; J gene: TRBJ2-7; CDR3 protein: CASSSGQGFYEQYF; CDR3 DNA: TGTGCCAGCAGCTCGGGACAGGGGTTCTACGAGCAGTACTTC
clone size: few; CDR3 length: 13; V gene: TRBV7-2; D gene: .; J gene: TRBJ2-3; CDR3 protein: CASSLGLKDTQYF; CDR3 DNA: TGTGCCAGCAGCTTAGGACTGAAAGATACGCAGTATTTT
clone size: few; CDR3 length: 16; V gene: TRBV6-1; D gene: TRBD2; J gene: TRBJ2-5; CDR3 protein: CASKDFGGALKETQYF; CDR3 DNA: TGTGCCAGCAAAGATTTCGGGGGGGCCCTGAAAGAGACCCAGTACTTC
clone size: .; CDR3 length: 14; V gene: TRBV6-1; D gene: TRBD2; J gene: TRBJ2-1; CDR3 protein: CASRTSGVPGEQFF; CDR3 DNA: TGTGCCAGCAGGACTAGCGGGGTGCCGGGTGAGCAGTTCTTC
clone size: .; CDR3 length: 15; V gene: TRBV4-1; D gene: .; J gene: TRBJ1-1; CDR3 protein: CASSQGEDLNTEAFF; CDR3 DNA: TGCGCCAGCAGCCAAGGGGAGGATTTGAACACTGAAGCTTTCTTT
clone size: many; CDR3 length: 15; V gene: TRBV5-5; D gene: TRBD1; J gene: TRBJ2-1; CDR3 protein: CASSSWTGFNNEQFF; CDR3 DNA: TGTGCCAGCAGCTCCTGGACAGGGTTTAACAATGAGCAGTTCTTC
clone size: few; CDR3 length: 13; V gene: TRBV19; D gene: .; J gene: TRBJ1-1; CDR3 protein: CASTQGWNTEAFF; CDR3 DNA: TGTGCCAGTACTCAAGGGTGGAACACTGAAGCTTTCTTT
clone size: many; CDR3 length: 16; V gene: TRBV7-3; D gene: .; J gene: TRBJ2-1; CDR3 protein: CASSSDGPRAYNEQFF; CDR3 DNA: TGTGCCAGCAGCTCAGACGGGCCAAGGGCCTACAATGAGCAGTTCTTC
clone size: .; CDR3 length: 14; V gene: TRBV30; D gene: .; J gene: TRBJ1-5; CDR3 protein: CAWSSGRGNQPQHF; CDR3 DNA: TGTGCCTGGAGCTCGGGTAGAGGCAATCAGCCCCAGCATTTT
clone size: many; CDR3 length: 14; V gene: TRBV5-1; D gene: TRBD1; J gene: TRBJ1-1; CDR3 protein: CASSLVPGGTEAFF; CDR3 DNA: TGCGCCAGCAGCTTGGTCCCAGGGGGGACTGAAGCTTTCTTT
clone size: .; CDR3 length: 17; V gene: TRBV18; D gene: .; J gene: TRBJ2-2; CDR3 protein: CASSPRSRTMDTGELFF; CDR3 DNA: TGTGCCAGCTCACCACGTTCTAGAACCATGGACACCGGGGAGCTGTTTTTT
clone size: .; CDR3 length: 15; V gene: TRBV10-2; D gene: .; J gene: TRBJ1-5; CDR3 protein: CASSETGTPGQPQHF; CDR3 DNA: TGCGCCAGCAGTGAGACCGGGACCCCGGGCCAGCCCCAGCATTTT
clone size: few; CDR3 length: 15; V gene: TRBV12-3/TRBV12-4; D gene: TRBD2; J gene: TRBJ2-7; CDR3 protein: CASSPPGLAGDEQYF; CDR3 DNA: TGTGCCAGCAGCCCTCCGGGACTAGCGGGCGACGAGCAGTACTTC
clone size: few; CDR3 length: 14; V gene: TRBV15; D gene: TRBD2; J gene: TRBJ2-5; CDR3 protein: CATSRDSGLETQYF; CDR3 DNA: TGTGCCACCAGCAGAGATAGCGGGTTAGAGACCCAGTACTTC
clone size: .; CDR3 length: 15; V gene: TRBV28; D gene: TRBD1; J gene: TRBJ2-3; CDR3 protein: CASSSGTGSGDTQYF; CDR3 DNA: TGTGCCAGCAGTTCCGGGACAGGGTCGGGAGATACGCAGTATTTT
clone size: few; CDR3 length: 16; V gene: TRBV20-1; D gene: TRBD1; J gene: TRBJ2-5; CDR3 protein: CSARGAGTGGTETQYF; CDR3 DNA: TGCAGTGCTAGAGGAGCCGGGACAGGGGGCACAGAGACCCAGTACTTC
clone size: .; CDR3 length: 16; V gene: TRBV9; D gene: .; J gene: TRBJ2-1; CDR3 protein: CASSPSARRSYNEQFF; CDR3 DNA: TGTGCCAGCAGCCCCTCGGCGCGGCGCTCCTACAATGAGCAGTTCTTC
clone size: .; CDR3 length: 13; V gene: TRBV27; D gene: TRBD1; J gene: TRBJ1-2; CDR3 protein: CASSVDRGYGYTF; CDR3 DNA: TGTGCCAGCAGTGTCGACAGGGGTTATGGCTACACCTTC
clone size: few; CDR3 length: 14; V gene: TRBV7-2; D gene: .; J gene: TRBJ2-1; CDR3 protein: CASSLVGGPAEQFF; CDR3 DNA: TGTGCCAGCAGCTTAGTGGGGGGGCCGGCCGAGCAGTTCTTC
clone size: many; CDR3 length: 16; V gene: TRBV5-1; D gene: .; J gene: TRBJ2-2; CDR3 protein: CASSLVGAGNTGELFF; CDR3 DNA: TGCGCCAGCAGCTTGGTGGGGGCTGGAAACACCGGGGAGCTGTTTTTT
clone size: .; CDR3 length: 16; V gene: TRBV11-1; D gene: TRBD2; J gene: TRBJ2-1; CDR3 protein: CASSLVVAGGPGEQFF; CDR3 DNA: TGTGCCAGCAGCTTGGTAGTAGCGGGGGGGCCCGGTGAGCAGTTCTTC
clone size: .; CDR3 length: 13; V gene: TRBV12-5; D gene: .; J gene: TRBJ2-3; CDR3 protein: CASGLPSTDTQYF; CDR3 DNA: TGTGCTAGTGGTTTACCGAGCACAGATACGCAGTATTTT
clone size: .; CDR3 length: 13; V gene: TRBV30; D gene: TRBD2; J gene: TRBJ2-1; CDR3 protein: CAWERDLNNEQFF; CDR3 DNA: TGTGCCTGGGAGCGGGACCTCAACAATGAGCAGTTCTTC